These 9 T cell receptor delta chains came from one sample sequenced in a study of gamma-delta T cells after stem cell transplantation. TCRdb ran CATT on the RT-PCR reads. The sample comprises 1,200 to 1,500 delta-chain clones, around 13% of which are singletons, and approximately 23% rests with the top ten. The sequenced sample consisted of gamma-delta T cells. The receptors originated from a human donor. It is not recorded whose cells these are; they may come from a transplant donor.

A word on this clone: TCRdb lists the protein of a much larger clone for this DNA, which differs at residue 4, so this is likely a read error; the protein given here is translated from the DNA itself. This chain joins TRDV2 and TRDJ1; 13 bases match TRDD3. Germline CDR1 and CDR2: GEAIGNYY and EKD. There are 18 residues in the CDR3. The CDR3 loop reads CACGTLTGGYAYTDKLIF. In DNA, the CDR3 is TGTGCCTGTGGCACCCTGACTGGGGGATACGCGTACACCGATAAACTCATCTTT.

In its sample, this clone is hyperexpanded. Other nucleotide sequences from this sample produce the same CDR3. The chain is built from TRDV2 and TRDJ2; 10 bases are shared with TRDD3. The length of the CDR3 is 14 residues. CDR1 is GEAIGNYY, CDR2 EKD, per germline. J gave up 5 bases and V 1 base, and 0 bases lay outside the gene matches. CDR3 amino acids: CACDTLGDTAQLFF. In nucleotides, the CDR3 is TGTGCCTGTGACACACTGGGGGATACAGCACAACTCTTCTTT.

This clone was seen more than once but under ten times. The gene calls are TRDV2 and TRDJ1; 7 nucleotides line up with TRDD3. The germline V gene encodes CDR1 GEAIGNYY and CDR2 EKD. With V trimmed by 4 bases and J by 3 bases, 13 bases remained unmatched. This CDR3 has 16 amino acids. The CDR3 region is CACDPLGGIEADKLIF. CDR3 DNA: TGTGCCTGTGATCCCCTGGGGGGCATAGAAGCCGATAAACTCATCTTT.

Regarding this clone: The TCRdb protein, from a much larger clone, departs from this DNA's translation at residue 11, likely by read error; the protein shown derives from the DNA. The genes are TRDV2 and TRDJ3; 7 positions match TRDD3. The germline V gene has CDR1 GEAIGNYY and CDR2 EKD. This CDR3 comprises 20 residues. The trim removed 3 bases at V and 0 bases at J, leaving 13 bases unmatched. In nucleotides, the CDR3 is TGTGCCTGTGACGCTATACTGGGGACATCCCACTCCTGGGACACCCGACAGATGTTTTTC. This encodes CACDAILGTSHSWDTRQMFF.

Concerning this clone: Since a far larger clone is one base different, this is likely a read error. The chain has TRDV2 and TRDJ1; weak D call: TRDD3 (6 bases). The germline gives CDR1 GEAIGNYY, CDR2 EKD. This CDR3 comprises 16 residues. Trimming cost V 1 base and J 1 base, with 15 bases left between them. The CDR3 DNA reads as TGTGCCTGTGACACATCTTCGGGGGAGCGCACCGATAAACTCATCTTT. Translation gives CACDTSSGERTDKLIF.

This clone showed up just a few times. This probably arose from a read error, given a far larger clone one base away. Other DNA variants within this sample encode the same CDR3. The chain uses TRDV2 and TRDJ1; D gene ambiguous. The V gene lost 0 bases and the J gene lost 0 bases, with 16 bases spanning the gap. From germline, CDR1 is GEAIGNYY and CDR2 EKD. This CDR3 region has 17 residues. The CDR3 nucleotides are TGTGCCTGTGACACCGTGGGCGGGACCAGGAACACCGATAAACTCATCTTT. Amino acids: CACDTVGGTRNTDKLIF.

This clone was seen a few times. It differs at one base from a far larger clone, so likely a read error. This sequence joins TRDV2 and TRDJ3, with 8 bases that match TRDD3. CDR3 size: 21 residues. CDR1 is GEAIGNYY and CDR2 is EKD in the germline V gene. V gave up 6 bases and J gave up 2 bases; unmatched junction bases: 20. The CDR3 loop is CACCSMGTEGYGPWDTRQMFF. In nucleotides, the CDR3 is TGTGCCTGTTGCTCGATGGGTACTGAGGGATACGGACCCTGGGACACCCGACAGATGTTTTTC.

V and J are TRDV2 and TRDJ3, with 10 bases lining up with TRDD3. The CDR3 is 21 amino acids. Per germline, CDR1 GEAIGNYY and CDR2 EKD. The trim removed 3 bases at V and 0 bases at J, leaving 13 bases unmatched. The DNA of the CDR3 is TGTGCCTGTGACGTTTTAACGGGGGATACGGTGAGCTCCTGGGACACCCGACAGATGTTTTTC. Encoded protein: CACDVLTGDTVSSWDTRQMFF.

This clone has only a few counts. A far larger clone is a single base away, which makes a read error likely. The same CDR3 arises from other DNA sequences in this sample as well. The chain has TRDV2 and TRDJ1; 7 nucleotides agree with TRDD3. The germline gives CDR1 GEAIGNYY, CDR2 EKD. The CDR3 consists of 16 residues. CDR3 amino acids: CACDTLGGIEADKLIF. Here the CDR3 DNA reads TGTGCCTGTGACACCCTGGGGGGCATAGAAGCCGATAAACTAATCTTT.